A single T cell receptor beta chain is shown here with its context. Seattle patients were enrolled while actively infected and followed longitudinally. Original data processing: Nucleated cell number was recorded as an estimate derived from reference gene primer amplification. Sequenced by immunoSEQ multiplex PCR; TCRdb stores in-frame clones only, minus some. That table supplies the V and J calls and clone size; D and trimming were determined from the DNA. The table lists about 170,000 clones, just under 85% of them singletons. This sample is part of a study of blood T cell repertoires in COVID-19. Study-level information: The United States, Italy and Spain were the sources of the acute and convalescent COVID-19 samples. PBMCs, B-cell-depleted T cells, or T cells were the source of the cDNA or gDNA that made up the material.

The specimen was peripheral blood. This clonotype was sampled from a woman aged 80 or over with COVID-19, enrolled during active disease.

The CDR3 sequence: CASSKTGTGDQPQHF. Here the CDR3 DNA reads TGTGCCAGCAGTAAAACTGGGACAGGGGATCAGCCCCAGCATTTT. This chain joins TRBV28 and TRBJ1-5; 10 bases align to TRBD1. This CDR3 contains 15 residues. Germline V gives CDR1 MDHEN, CDR2 SYDVKM. Germline trimming cut 5 bases from V and 5 bases from J; bases unmatched to any gene: 6.